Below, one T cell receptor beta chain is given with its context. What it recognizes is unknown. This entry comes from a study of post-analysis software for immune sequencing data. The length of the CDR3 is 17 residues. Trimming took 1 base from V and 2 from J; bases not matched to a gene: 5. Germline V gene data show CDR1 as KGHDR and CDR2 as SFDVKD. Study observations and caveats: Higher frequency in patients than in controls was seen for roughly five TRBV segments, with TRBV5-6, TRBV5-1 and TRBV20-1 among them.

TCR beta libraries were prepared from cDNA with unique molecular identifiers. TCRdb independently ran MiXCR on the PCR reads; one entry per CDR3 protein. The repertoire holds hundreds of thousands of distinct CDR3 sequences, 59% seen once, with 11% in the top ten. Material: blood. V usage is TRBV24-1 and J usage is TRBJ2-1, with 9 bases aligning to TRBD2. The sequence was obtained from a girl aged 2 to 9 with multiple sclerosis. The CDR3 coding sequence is TGTGCCACCAGTGATTTCCCGACTAGCGGCCCCTACAATGAGCAGTTCTTC. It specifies CATSDFPTSGPYNEQFF.